A selection of T cell receptor beta chains follows, all from one sample in a study of blood T cell repertoires in COVID-19. Using immunoSEQ multiplex PCR, the repertoire was profiled, and TCRdb retains in-frame clones only, with some absent. The profile shows about 73,000 clones, nearly 90% of them singletons. Sequenced sample: peripheral blood. The receptor source for this set is a man older than 75 with acute or convalescent COVID-19. Both conserved end residues are part of each CDR3. The order of the fields is V gene, D gene, clone size, J gene, CDR3 DNA, CDR3 protein. D genes are given only for firm matches. The listing skips clone size in some rows; elsewhere it reads once, few, many or a size class.

TRBV5-1	.	.	TRBJ1-1	TGCGCCAGCAGCGTGGAGGGACTCTCAAAAACTGAAGCTTTCTTT	CASSVEGLSKTEAFF
TRBV3-1/TRBV3-2	TRBD1	.	TRBJ1-6	TGTGCCAGCAGCGGACAGGGAAATTCACCCCTCCACTTT	CASSGQGNSPLHF
TRBV7-2	TRBD1	.	TRBJ1-1	TGTGCCAGCAGCCGTCAGGGGGTAAACACTGAAGCTTTCTTT	CASSRQGVNTEAFF
TRBV7-3	TRBD1	.	TRBJ2-7	TGTGCCAGCAGCCCCCCCTGGGGGACAGGGGTTCCCGAGCAGTACTTC	CASSPPWGTGVPEQYF
TRBV5-5	.	.	TRBJ1-1	TGTGCCAGCAGTCCGTGGAACACTGAAGCTTTCTTT	CASSPWNTEAFF
TRBV12-3/TRBV12-4	TRBD1	.	TRBJ1-1	TGTGCCAGCAGTCGGACAGGGGGAGGGGCTTTCTTT	CASSRTGGGAFF
TRBV5-5	TRBD1	.	TRBJ2-2	TGTGCCAGCAGCCTCAGGGACAGCGATCCGCGAAGGGAGCTGTTTTTT	CASSLRDSDPRRELFF
TRBV29-1	.	.	TRBJ1-2	TGCAGCGTCGGGGCGGGGGGAGATGGCTACACCTTC	CSVGAGGDGYTF
TRBV28	TRBD1	few	TRBJ1-5	TGTGCCAGCAGGGGACAGTTGCCTAGCGAGCCCCAGCATTTT	CASRGQLPSEPQHF
TRBV10-3	.	.	TRBJ1-3	TGTGCCATCAGTGAGTCGGGGGCGACTGGAAACACCATATATTTT	CAISESGATGNTIYF
TRBV19	.	.	TRBJ1-5	TGTGCCAGTAGTGATTCGGGTAATAGCAATCAGCCCCAGCATTTT	CASSDSGNSNQPQHF
TRBV18	TRBD2	.	TRBJ2-1	TGTGCCAGCTCACCACCCGGGCTAGCGGGAAATGAGCAGTTCTTC	CASSPPGLAGNEQFF
TRBV24-1	.	.	TRBJ2-5	TGTGCCACCAGTGATTTGGGCAGTACCGAGACCCAGTACTTC	CATSDLGSTETQYF
TRBV10-1	TRBD1	.	TRBJ2-1	TGCGCCAGCAGTCCGGGACAGTACAATGAGCAGTTCTTC	CASSPGQYNEQFF
TRBV7-2	.	.	TRBJ1-1	TGTGCCAGCAGCTTTATAAACAGGGAGAACACTGAAGCTTTCTTT	CASSFINRENTEAFF
TRBV6-5	.	few	TRBJ2-3	TGTGCCAGCAGTTTAGCGGAGTCCACAGATACGCAGTATTTT	CASSLAESTDTQYF
TRBV25-1	TRBD2	.	TRBJ2-3	TGTGCCAGCAGTGGCCTAGCGGGAGGGGGTGTAGATACGCAGTATTTT	CASSGLAGGGVDTQYF
TRBV6-6	.	.	TRBJ1-4	TGTGCCAGCAGTTACACAGGGACTGAAAAACTGTTTTTT	CASSYTGTEKLFF
TRBV10-2	TRBD2	.	TRBJ2-5	TGCGCCAGCAGTGAGACGACTAGCCCGAGTGGGACCCAGTACTTC	CASSETTSPSGTQYF
TRBV5-1	.	.	TRBJ1-1	TGCGCCAGCAGCTTGGCCGAGGGTTCGAACACTGAAGCTTTCTTT	CASSLAEGSNTEAFF
TRBV6-6	.	.	TRBJ1-6	TGTGCCAGCAGTTACTCCCAGTCACCCCTCCACTTT	CASSYSQSPLHF
TRBV19	.	.	TRBJ1-2	TGTGCCACCTCGACGGACACGAACTATGGCTACACCTTC	CATSTDTNYGYTF
TRBV4-1	.	.	TRBJ2-1	TGCGCCAGCAGCCAATCCCCGGACGGGATGTCCTACAATGAGCAGTTCTTC	CASSQSPDGMSYNEQFF
TRBV19	TRBD1	.	TRBJ1-2	TGTGCCAGTAGTACCCATGGGACAGGGAAGCTCTATGGCTACACCTTC	CASSTHGTGKLYGYTF
TRBV5-5	.	.	TRBJ1-2	TGTGCCAGCAGCCCCGGGACATACCTCTACACCTTC	CASSPGTYLYTF
TRBV30	.	.	TRBJ1-5	TGTGCCTGGAGTGTCGCGGCATCTAGCAATCAGCCCCAGCATTTT	CAWSVAASSNQPQHF
TRBV7-9	TRBD1	few	TRBJ2-5	TGTGCCAGCAGCTCGCCCCTGACAGGGGGCGGGGAGACCCAGTACTTC	CASSSPLTGGGETQYF
TRBV10-3	.	.	TRBJ2-1	TGTGCCATCAGTGGGACCTCCGGGACTTCAGCCTACAATGAGCAGTTCTTC	CAISGTSGTSAYNEQFF
TRBV10-3	TRBD1	few	TRBJ2-3	TGTGCCATCAGCCCCCGCCCAGGGACAGGGCGCACAGATACGCAGTATTTT	CAISPRPGTGRTDTQYF
TRBV30	.	.	TRBJ1-5	TGTGCCTGGAGCCGGGGGTCTGGCGAACAGCCCCAGCATTTT	CAWSRGSGEQPQHF
TRBV30	.	.	TRBJ2-7	TGTGCCTGGAGTGACGGAGTTACCTACGAGCAGTACTTC	CAWSDGVTYEQYF
TRBV28	.	few	TRBJ1-2	TGTGCCAGCTCCGAGGGGGGGGTCGGCTATGGCTACACCTTC	CASSEGGVGYGYTF
TRBV19	.	.	TRBJ1-6	TGTGCCAGTAAAGAGAGCTCCTATAATTCACCCCTCCACTTT	CASKESSYNSPLHF
TRBV5-1	TRBD1	.	TRBJ1-6	TGCGCCAGCAGCCCCGAACAGGGGGCAGGTAATTCACCCCTCCACTTT	CASSPEQGAGNSPLHF
TRBV5-4	.	.	TRBJ1-6	TGTGCCAGCAGGTCCGGGAGCTCCTATAATTCACCCCTCCACTTT	CASRSGSSYNSPLHF
TRBV9	.	.	TRBJ1-3	TGTGCCAGCACCGGGGGTGGAAACACCATATATTTT	CASTGGGNTIYF
TRBV30	TRBD1	.	TRBJ2-7	TGTGCCTGGAGTGTAGGGACAGGAATCTCCTACGAGCAGTACTTC	CAWSVGTGISYEQYF
TRBV10-3	.	once	TRBJ2-3	TGTGCCATCAGTCAGGACGGGGTTAGCACAGATACGCAGTATTTT	CAISQDGVSTDTQYF
TRBV5-1	.	.	TRBJ1-3	TGCGCCAGCAGCTCGGTGGGGGGAACGGCTGGAAACACCATATATTTT	CASSSVGGTAGNTIYF
TRBV18	TRBD2	.	TRBJ2-5	TGTGCCAGCAAAATGGGACTAGCGGGAGGGTCTTCGGAGACCCAGTACTTC	CASKMGLAGGSSETQYF
TRBV7-9	.	.	TRBJ1-1	TGTGCCAGCAGCTTCCAGGGGAACACTGAAGCTTTCTTT	CASSFQGNTEAFF
TRBV9	TRBD2	.	TRBJ2-5	TGTGCCAGCAGCGTAGACGGGAGGGCCGGTCGAGAGACCCAGTACTTC	CASSVDGRAGRETQYF
TRBV10-3	.	.	TRBJ2-1	TGTGCCATCAGTGACGAGGGTTATACCTACAATGAGCAGTTCTTC	CAISDEGYTYNEQFF
TRBV11-2	TRBD1	few	TRBJ1-1	TGTGCCAGCAGCTTGGACAGGGTCGGCACTGAAGCTTTCTTT	CASSLDRVGTEAFF
TRBV11-2	TRBD1	.	TRBJ2-1	TGTGCCAGCAGCCTGGGACAGGGTATAGGACAGCAGTTCTTC	CASSLGQGIGQQFF
TRBV5-1	TRBD2	once	TRBJ2-1	TGCGCCAGCAGCTTGGTAAAAGCGGGGGGGGATGAGCAGTTCTTC	CASSLVKAGGDEQFF
TRBV18	.	.	TRBJ1-1	TGTGCCAGCTCACCACAAGAAGCGACTGAAGCTTTCTTT	CASSPQEATEAFF
TRBV5-1	TRBD1	.	TRBJ2-2	TGCGCCAGCAGCTTGGGGACAGGGGACACCGGGGAGCTGTTTTTT	CASSLGTGDTGELFF